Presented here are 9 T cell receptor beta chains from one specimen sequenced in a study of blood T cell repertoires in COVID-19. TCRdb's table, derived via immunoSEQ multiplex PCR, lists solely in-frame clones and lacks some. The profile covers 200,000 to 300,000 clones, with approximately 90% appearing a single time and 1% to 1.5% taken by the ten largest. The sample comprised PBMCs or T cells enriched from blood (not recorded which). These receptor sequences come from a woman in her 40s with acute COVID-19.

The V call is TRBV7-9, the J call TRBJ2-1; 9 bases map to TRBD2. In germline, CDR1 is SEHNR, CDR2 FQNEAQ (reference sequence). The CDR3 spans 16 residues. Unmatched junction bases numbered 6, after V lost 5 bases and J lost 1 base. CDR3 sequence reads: CASSRTGLASYNEQFF. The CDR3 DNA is TGTGCCAGCAGCCGAACCGGACTAGCGTCCTACAATGAGCAGTTCTTC.

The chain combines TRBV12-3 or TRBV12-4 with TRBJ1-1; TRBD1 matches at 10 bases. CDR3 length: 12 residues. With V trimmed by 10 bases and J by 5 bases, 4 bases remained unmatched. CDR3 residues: CATGTGATEAFF. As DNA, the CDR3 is TGTGCCACCGGGACAGGGGCTACTGAAGCTTTCTTT.

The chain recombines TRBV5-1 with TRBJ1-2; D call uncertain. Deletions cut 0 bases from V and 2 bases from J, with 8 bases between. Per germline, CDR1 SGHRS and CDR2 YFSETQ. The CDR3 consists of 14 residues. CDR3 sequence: CASSLGGENYGYTF. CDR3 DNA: TGCGCCAGCAGCTTGGGTGGAGAGAACTATGGCTACACCTTC.

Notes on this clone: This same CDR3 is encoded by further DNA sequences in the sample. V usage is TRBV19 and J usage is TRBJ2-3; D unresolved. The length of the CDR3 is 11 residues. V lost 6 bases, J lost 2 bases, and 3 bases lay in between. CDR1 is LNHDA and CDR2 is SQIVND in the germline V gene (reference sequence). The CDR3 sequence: CASSLTDTQYF. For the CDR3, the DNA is TGTGCCAGTAGCCTCACAGATACGCAGTATTTT.

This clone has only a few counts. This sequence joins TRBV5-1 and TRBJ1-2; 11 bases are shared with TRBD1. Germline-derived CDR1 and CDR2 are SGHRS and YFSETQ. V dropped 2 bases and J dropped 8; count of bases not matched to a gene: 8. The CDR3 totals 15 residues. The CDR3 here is CASSLDPGQGGGYTF. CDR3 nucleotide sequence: TGCGCCAGCAGCTTAGACCCGGGACAGGGGGGCGGCTACACCTTC.

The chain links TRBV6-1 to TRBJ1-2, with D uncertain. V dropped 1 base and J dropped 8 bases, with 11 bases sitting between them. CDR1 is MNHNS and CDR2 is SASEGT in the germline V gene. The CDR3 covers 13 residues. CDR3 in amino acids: CASSEVRAKGYTF. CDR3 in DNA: TGTGCCAGCAGTGAAGTGAGGGCAAAAGGCTACACCTTC.

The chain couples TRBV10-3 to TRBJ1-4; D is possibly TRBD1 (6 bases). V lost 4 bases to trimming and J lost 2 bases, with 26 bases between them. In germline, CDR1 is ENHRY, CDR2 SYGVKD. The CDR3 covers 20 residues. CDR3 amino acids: CAISASLPRQGSETNEKLFF. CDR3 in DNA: TGTGCCATCAGTGCTAGTCTGCCTCGGCAGGGGTCGGAGACTAATGAAAAACTGTTTTTT.

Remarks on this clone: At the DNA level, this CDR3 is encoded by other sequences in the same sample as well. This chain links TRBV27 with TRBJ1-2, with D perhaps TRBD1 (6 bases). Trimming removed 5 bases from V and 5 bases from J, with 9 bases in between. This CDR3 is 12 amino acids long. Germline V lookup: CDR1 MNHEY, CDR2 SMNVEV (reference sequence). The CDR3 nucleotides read TGTGCCAGCAGTCCCCAGGGGTATGGCTACACCTTC. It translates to CASSPQGYGYTF.

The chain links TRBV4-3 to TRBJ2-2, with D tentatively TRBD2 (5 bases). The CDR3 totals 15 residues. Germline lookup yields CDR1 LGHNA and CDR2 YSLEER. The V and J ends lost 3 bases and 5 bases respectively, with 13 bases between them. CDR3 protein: CASSHSISGTGELFF. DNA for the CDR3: TGCGCCAGCAGCCATAGCATAAGCGGAACCGGGGAGCTGTTTTTT.